The 13 T cell receptor beta chains reported below all come from one sample, sequenced in a study of shared clonotypes between healthy human individuals. Libraries were prepared by immunoSEQ multiplex PCR; TCRdb keeps only in-frame clonotypes and omits some of them. The sample includes some 2,000,000 clones, under 97% of them seen just once. Sequencing was done on a sample of naive CD4+ T cells sorted from blood. Subset here: CD45RA+ positively selected. These receptors were collected from a man aged 18 to 30 in good health.

The DNA for the CDR3 is TGTGCCAGCGGAAGGGGGACGGATCAGCCCCAGCATTTT. Translated: CASGRGTDQPQHF. This chain joins TRBV6-5 and TRBJ1-5; tentative D call: TRBD1 (6 bases). Trimming took 8 bases from V and 5 from J, leaving 13 bases between them. Per the germline V gene, CDR1 is MNHEY and CDR2 is SVGAGI. This CDR3 is 13 amino acids long.

The chain links TRBV30 to TRBJ1-6; perhaps TRBD1 as D (6 bases). CDR1 is GTSNPN, CDR2 SVGIG, per germline (reference sequence). This CDR3 region has 18 residues. Trimming took off 3 bases at V and 0 bases at J, with 18 bases between the two ends. For the CDR3, the DNA is TGTGCCTGGAGGGCGGGGACATTCGGAGTCTCCTATAATTCACCCCTCCACTTT. Residues: CAWRAGTFGVSYNSPLHF.

V is TRBV10-2 and J is TRBJ2-3, with TRBD2 identical over 12 bases. There are 15 residues in the CDR3. V shed 6 bases and J 2 bases; nucleotides not matched to a gene: 3. Germline V lookup: CDR1 WSHSY, CDR2 SAAADI. The CDR3 DNA reads as TGCGCCAGCAGCTGGACTAGCGGGACCACAGATACGCAGTATTTT. Amino acids: CASSWTSGTTDTQYF.

The chain links TRBV27 to TRBJ2-3, with D possibly TRBD1 on 6 matching bases. The CDR3 loop spans 15 amino acids. Trimming took off 0 bases at V and 7 bases at J, with 14 bases between the two ends. Germline values: CDR1 MNHEY, CDR2 SMNVEV (reference sequence). The CDR3 region has the DNA TGTGCCAGCAGTTTATCGAGGGTGGGGGCGTATACGCAGTATTTT. Translation gives CASSLSRVGAYTQYF.

Concerning this clone: The sample has other DNA sequences that encode this CDR3 too. The CDR3 DNA sequence: TGCGCCAGCAGCTTAGGGCAGGGCAGCAATCAGCCCCAGCATTTT. It specifies CASSLGQGSNQPQHF. This chain uses TRBV5-1 with TRBJ1-5; TRBD1 is a possible D gene (5 bases). Germline values: CDR1 SGHRS, CDR2 YFSETQ. The CDR3 is 15 residues long. V dropped 2 bases and J dropped 1 base, with 10 bases sitting between them. Complete variable domain (other parts from reference TRBV5-1 and TRBJ1-5): KAGVTQTPRYLIKTRGQQVTLSCSPISGHRSVSWYQQTPGQGLQFLFEYFSETQRNKGNFPGRFSGRQFSNSRSEMNVSTLELGDSALYLCASSLGQGSNQPQHFGDGTRLSIL.

This clone was recorded once. The chain uses TRBV18 and TRBJ1-3; D call uncertain. Germline V gene lookup returns CDR1 KGHSH and CDR2 LQKENI. V was cut by 3 bases and J by 0 bases, with 12 bases left in between. The CDR3 has 16 amino acids. CDR3 in amino acids: CASSPQAKDSGNTIYF. The CDR3 nucleotides are TGTGCCAGCTCACCCCAGGCGAAGGACTCTGGAAACACCATATATTTT.

The rearrangement links TRBV6-5 to TRBJ2-1; TRBD2 is a possible D gene (5 bases). V was pared by 4 bases and J by 8 bases, with 18 bases between. CDR1 is MNHEY, CDR2 SVGAGI, per germline. CDR3 length: 15 amino acids. The CDR3 DNA follows: TGTGCCAGCAGTTCTGAAGGACCCCATAGCGATGAGCAGTTCTTC. Translation: CASSSEGPHSDEQFF.

The DNA of the CDR3 is TGTGCCAGCAGTACTGACCCACTAGCCAAAAACATTCAGTACTTC. Amino acids: CASSTDPLAKNIQYF. The chain carries TRBV5-6 and TRBJ2-4; D remains unclear. V gave up 5 bases and J gave up 0 bases, with 12 bases separating them. The CDR3 covers 15 residues. The germline CDR1 and CDR2 sequences are SGHDT and YYEEEE.

The J gene is TRBJ2-1, the V gene TRBV11-2; TRBD2 agrees at 9 bases. V lost 6 bases to trimming and J lost 8 bases; unmatched junction nucleotides: 11. Germline CDR1 SGHAT, CDR2 FQNNGV. CDR3 size: 15 residues. The CDR3 nucleotides read TGTGCCAGCAGTTCAATAGCGGGAGCGTCCGATGAGCAGTTCTTC. This sequence encodes CASSSIAGASDEQFF.

The rearrangement links TRBV5-1 to TRBJ1-1; TRBD1 matches at 11 bases. The V gene's germline CDR1 is SGHRS and CDR2 YFSETQ. J lost 4 bases, V lost 4 bases, and 6 bases had no gene match. This CDR3 has 15 amino acids. The CDR3 coding sequence is TGCGCCAGCAGCGCAGGGACAGGGGGGAGCACTGAAGCTTTCTTT. Translated: CASSAGTGGSTEAFF.

On this clone: Additional DNA sequences in this sample encode the identical CDR3. The chain recombines TRBV5-1 with TRBJ2-7, with 7 positions matching TRBD1. The CDR3 has 14 amino acids. Germline V CDR1 and CDR2: SGHRS, YFSETQ. Unmatched junction bases numbered 5, after V lost 4 bases and J lost 1 base. The CDR3 DNA follows: TGCGCCAGCAGCCTCTTGACAGGGTCCTACGAGCAGTACTTC. Its protein is CASSLLTGSYEQYF. Together with reference TRBV5-1 and TRBJ2-7, the CDR3 gives the full variable domain: KAGVTQTPRYLIKTRGQQVTLSCSPISGHRSVSWYQQTPGQGLQFLFEYFSETQRNKGNFPGRFSGRQFSNSRSEMNVSTLELGDSALYLCASSLLTGSYEQYFGPGTRLTVT.

The genes are TRBV20-1 and TRBJ2-5; 8 bases match TRBD2. CDR3 length equals 10 residues. Germline lookup yields CDR1 DFQATT and CDR2 SNEGSKA (reference sequence). The junction had 1 base not matched to a gene; V was cut back by 6 bases and J by 7 bases. CDR3 residues: CSATSGTQYF. CDR3 in DNA: TGCAGTGCAACTAGCGGGACCCAGTACTTC.

The chain couples TRBV29-1 to TRBJ1-4, with 9 nucleotides matching TRBD1. Germline V gene sequence: CDR1 SQVTM, CDR2 ANQGSEA. This CDR3 region has 13 residues. J was trimmed by 5 bases and V by 7 bases; bases with no gene match: 5. CDR3 in amino acids: CSAAGTGNEKLFF. As DNA, the CDR3 is TGCAGCGCTGCCGGGACAGGGAATGAAAAACTGTTTTTT.